This record covers a single TCR beta chain. What it binds is not known. The CDR3 length is 15 residues. Trimming cost V 8 bases and J 4 bases, with 15 bases left between them. Looked up from germline, CDR1 is MNHEY and CDR2 is SVGAGI. Clones were read by immunoSEQ multiplex PCR, and TCRdb kept only the in-frame ones, dropping some. The sample holds approximately 500,000 clones; almost 97% are singletons and the top ten take 0.05% to 0.07%. The data are from a study of shared clonotypes between healthy human individuals. Findings and limits, study-wide: Non-shared clonotypes had lower generation probabilities than clonotypes shared by all four sorted-subset donors. Researchers found naive subsets generally carried larger estimated richness than memory subsets.

The receptor was derived from a woman aged 25-40 years in good health. This chain joins TRBV6-5 and TRBJ2-6; weak D call: TRBD2 (6 bases). The sample consisted of naive CD4+ T cells sorted from blood. Subset denoted: CD45RA+ positively selected. This CDR3 is CASSAGTGGANVLTF. CDR3 in DNA: TGTGCCAGCTCGGCGGGAACGGGCGGGGCCAACGTCCTGACTTTC.